These 7 T cell receptor beta chains came from one sample sequenced in a study of blood T cell repertoires in COVID-19. Repertoires were generated with immunoSEQ multiplex PCR, while TCRdb's copy carries only in-frame clones and drops some. The data hold 350,000 or so clones, with 80% to 90% observed a single time. Sequenced sample: PBMCs or T cells enriched from blood (not recorded which). The receptor set was obtained from a woman in her thirties or forties with acute COVID-19.

This clone appeared a single time. The chain carries TRBV3-1 (or the pseudogene TRBV3-2) and TRBJ2-4; D perhaps matches TRBD1 (5 bases). Germline CDR1 is LGHDT and CDR2 is YNNKEL (reference sequence). The length of the CDR3 is 17 residues. V was cut by 0 bases and J by 9 bases, with 21 bases left in between. The CDR3, as DNA: TGTGCCAGCAGCCAAGATTGTGGCAGCAGGGCTCAAATCATTCAGTACTTC. Translation gives CASSQDCGSRAQIIQYF.

The chain couples TRBV29-1 to TRBJ2-7, with D tentatively TRBD2 (6 bases). V was cut by 7 bases and J by 8 bases, with 24 bases left in between. The length of the CDR3 is 14 residues. Germline CDR1 reads SQVTM; CDR2 reads ANQGSEA. The CDR3 DNA sequence: TGCAGCGCTCTAAGCGGGCCGAATGCCGTGAAGCAGTACTTC. Translation gives CSALSGPNAVKQYF.

This clone was picked up one time. The V call is TRBV3-1 (or the pseudogene TRBV3-2), the J call TRBJ2-7; D perhaps matches TRBD2 (6 bases). V was cut by 5 bases and J by 7 bases, with 18 bases left in between. Germline CDR1 LGHDT, CDR2 YNNKEL (reference sequence). The CDR3 consists of 14 residues. The CDR3 region is CASSLGLFTSEQYF. CDR3 nucleotides: TGTGCCAGCAGCTTGGGACTGTTTACGTCGGAGCAGTACTTC.

This chain uses TRBV18 with TRBJ2-7; TRBD1 matches at 11 bases. Germline assignment: CDR1 KGHSH and CDR2 LQKENI. With 3 bases clipped from V and 2 bases from J, the junction kept 3 bases outside the gene matches. There are 15 residues in the CDR3. The CDR3 sequence is CASSPGGQGAYEQYF. DNA for the CDR3: TGTGCCAGCTCACCCGGGGGACAGGGGGCCTACGAGCAGTACTTC.

This rearrangement joins TRBV18 to TRBJ2-1; unclear D gene. The ends were cut back, 0 bases at V and 6 bases at J, with 9 bases in the middle. CDR3 length equals 14 residues. CDR1 and CDR2 from the germline V gene are KGHSH and LQKENI. This chain's CDR3 is CASSPPLPLNEQFF. CDR3 bases: TGTGCCAGCTCACCACCACTACCACTCAATGAGCAGTTCTTC.

V and J are TRBV12-2 and TRBJ1-1; the DNA was not compared with TRBD1, the D call given in the table. TRBV12-2 corresponds to a pseudogene. CDR3 length equals 19 residues. The DNA of the CDR3 is TGTGCAAGTCGCCCCTCAGACCGGGACAACCCTTTACAGAGGACTGAAGCTTTCTTT. Its protein is CASRPSDRDNPLQRTEAFF.

This chain links TRBV15 with TRBJ1-2; D is undetermined. This CDR3 comprises 13 residues. Germline CDR1 reads LNHNV; CDR2 reads YYDKDF (reference sequence). V was shortened by 1 base and J by 4 bases, with 7 bases between the two germline ends. The CDR3 bases are TGTGCCACCAGCAGAGGGAGCGCCTATGGCTACACCTTC. Amino acids: CATSRGSAYGYTF.